Following are 18 T cell receptor beta chains from one sample sequenced in a study of blood T cell repertoires in COVID-19. Some clones are missing from TCRdb's copy, which holds only in-frame ones; the method was immunoSEQ multiplex PCR. The data contain 200,000 to 300,000 clones, around 90% of them singletons. Sequencing was carried out using peripheral blood. Every receptor here comes from a woman aged 30 to 39 with acute or convalescent COVID-19.

The V call is TRBV19, the J call TRBJ1-1; TRBD1 might be the D (5 bases). The V gene's germline CDR1 is LNHDA and CDR2 SQIVND (reference sequence). Trimming took 3 bases from V and 0 from J, leaving 8 bases between them. This CDR3 spans 14 amino acids. In DNA form, the CDR3 reads TGTGCCAGTAGTATGGCGGGGCTGAACACTGAAGCTTTCTTT. The encoded protein is CASSMAGLNTEAFF.

The V call is TRBV10-3, the J call TRBJ1-2, with D perhaps TRBD1 (6 bases). Between the trimmed V and J ends, which lost 5 bases and 5 bases, there was a span of 18 bases. The germline gives CDR1 ENHRY, CDR2 SYGVKD. This CDR3 has 15 amino acids. DNA for the CDR3: TGTGCCATCAGTCGGACGGGAGGGGGAGAGTATGGCTACACCTTC. Amino acid sequence: CAISRTGGGEYGYTF.

The V and J genes are TRBV5-4 and TRBJ2-1; 13 bases map to TRBD2. After removal of 4 bases from V and 12 bases from J, the junction contained 1 base not matched to a gene. Germline V gives CDR1 SGHNT, CDR2 YYREEE (reference sequence). This CDR3 has 12 residues. CDR3 nucleotides: TGTGCCAGCAGCAGGACTAGCGGGGGGCAGTTCTTC. It translates to CASSRTSGGQFF. Complete variable domain (other parts from reference TRBV5-4 and TRBJ2-1): ETGVTQSPTHLIKTRGQQVTLRCSSQSGHNTVSWYQQALGQGPQFIFQYYREEENGRGNFPPRFSGLQFPNYSSELNVNALELDDSALYLCASSRTSGGQFFGPGTRLTVL.

This clone has just a few counts. The genes are TRBV4-1 and TRBJ2-7; possibly TRBD2 for D (5 bases). The V gene's germline CDR1 is MGHRA and CDR2 YSYEKL. CDR3 length equals 16 residues. V was trimmed by 4 bases and J by 1 base, leaving 17 bases between them. The CDR3 DNA is TGCGCCAGCAGCCCGAAGGAAGGAGGTAGATCCTACGAGCAGTACTTC. This sequence encodes CASSPKEGGRSYEQYF.

This chain uses TRBV4-3 with TRBJ2-2; possibly TRBD1 for D (6 bases). The CDR3 consists of 14 residues. Germline assignment: CDR1 LGHNA and CDR2 YSLEER. V lost 3 bases, J lost 2 bases, and 7 bases lay in between. The CDR3 bases are TGCGCCAGCAGCCAGGACAGTAACACCGGGGAGCTGTTTTTT. This codes for CASSQDSNTGELFF.

This rearrangement joins TRBV9 to TRBJ2-1; D possibly corresponds to TRBD1 (6 bases). With 0 bases removed from V and 5 bases from J, the gap between germline ends came to 12 bases. This CDR3 has 15 residues. Germline V CDR1 and CDR2: SGDLS, YYNGEE. The CDR3 DNA reads TGTGCCAGCAGCGTAGCTGTCGGACAGAACAATGAGCAGTTCTTC. This translates into CASSVAVGQNNEQFF.

V usage is TRBV2 and J usage is TRBJ2-7; D is perhaps TRBD2 (5 bases). Deletions cut 4 bases from V and 2 bases from J, with 9 bases between. Germline CDR1 reads SNHLY; CDR2 reads FYNNEI. The CDR3 loop spans 13 amino acids. As DNA, the CDR3 is TGTGCCAGCAGTGTCCTACTAGCCTACGAGCAGTACTTC. Translation gives CASSVLLAYEQYF.

The chain joins TRBV3-1 (or the pseudogene TRBV3-2) to TRBJ2-1, with D maybe TRBD1 (6 bases). This CDR3 has 12 residues. Germline-derived CDR1 and CDR2 are LGHDT and YNNKEL (reference sequence). V shed 3 bases and J shed 8 bases, with 8 bases lying between them. This chain's CDR3 is CASSQGAHEQFF. DNA of the CDR3: TGTGCCAGCAGCCAGGGGGCGCATGAGCAGTTCTTC.

V gene TRBV29-1 combines with J gene TRBJ2-7; 7 bases align to TRBD2. The CDR3 sequence is 13 residues long. Germline loops: CDR1 SQVTM, CDR2 ANQGSEA. Trimming cost V 6 bases and J 3 bases; bases outside gene matches: 8. Here the CDR3 reads CSVFSGTIYEQYF. CDR3 DNA: TGCAGCGTGTTTTCCGGGACTATCTACGAGCAGTACTTC.

V gene TRBV7-2 combines with J gene TRBJ2-1; D not resolved. Trimming shortened V by 5 bases and J by 4 bases, and 6 bases separated the two germline ends. Germline V gene data show CDR1 as SGHTA and CDR2 as FQGNSA. This CDR3 contains 12 residues. CDR3 nucleotides: TGTGCCAGCAGCCCTCAGTACAATGAGCAGTTCTTC. Translated, it gives CASSPQYNEQFF.

The chain has TRBV16 and TRBJ1-3; 7 bases agree with TRBD1. V gave up 2 bases and J gave up 2 bases; unmatched junction bases: 3. Germline V CDR1 and CDR2: KGHSY, FQNENV. The CDR3 covers 15 residues. CDR3 sequence: CASSQTTGTGNTIYF. The DNA for the CDR3 is TGTGCCAGCAGCCAAACGACAGGGACTGGAAACACCATATATTTT.

The gene calls are TRBV5-1 and TRBJ2-5; tentatively, D is TRBD2 (5 bases). Deletions cut 1 base from V and 0 bases from J, with 13 bases between. CDR1 SGHRS and CDR2 YFSETQ come from the germline V gene. This CDR3 region has 16 residues. CDR3 in amino acids: CASSLKGDLYQETQYF. In DNA form, the CDR3 reads TGCGCCAGCAGCTTGAAGGGAGACCTGTACCAAGAGACCCAGTACTTC.

This clone was counted between two and nine times. The CDR3 DNA reads as TGTGCCAGCAGTCCGGGTTTAGAGACCCAGTACTTC. It encodes CASSPGLETQYF. The chain carries TRBV6-4 and TRBJ2-5; D is unresolved. Germline V lookup: CDR1 MRHNA, CDR2 SNTAGT. V dropped 5 bases and J dropped 4 bases, with 8 bases sitting between them. There are 12 residues in the CDR3.

The chain has TRBV30 and TRBJ2-5, with 7 bases identical to TRBD2. Germline assignment: CDR1 GTSNPN and CDR2 SVGIG (reference sequence). The CDR3 length is 14 residues. V dropped 7 bases and J dropped 5; count of bases not matched to a gene: 13. The DNA of the CDR3 is TGTGCCTCATCGACTAGCACAGCGGCGGAGACCCAGTACTTC. It translates to CASSTSTAAETQYF.

This clone was recorded once. The chain couples TRBV6-1 to TRBJ1-4, with a tentative D call TRBD1 (6 bases). Germline CDR1 reads MNHNS; CDR2 reads SASEGT. The CDR3 spans 15 residues. V dropped 0 bases and J dropped 3 bases, with 8 bases sitting between them. DNA for the CDR3: TGTGCCAGCAGTGAAGCGGGGGCGTCTAATGAAAAACTGTTTTTT. This translates into CASSEAGASNEKLFF.

This clone was recorded only once. The chain recombines TRBV10-3 with TRBJ1-3; D gene unclear. Per germline, CDR1 ENHRY and CDR2 SYGVKD. This CDR3 comprises 14 residues. The V and J ends lost 5 bases and 2 bases respectively, with 10 bases between them. The CDR3 here is CAISPSSPGNTIYF. In DNA, the CDR3 is TGTGCCATCAGTCCGTCAAGCCCTGGAAACACCATATATTTT.

This chain links TRBV3-1 (or the pseudogene TRBV3-2) with TRBJ2-1; 10 nucleotides match TRBD2. CDR3 length: 15 amino acids. Unmatched junction bases numbered 8, after V lost 4 bases and J lost 8 bases. Germline CDR1 is LGHDT and CDR2 is YNNKEL (reference sequence). CDR3 DNA sequence: TGTGCCAGCAGCCTCCCCAGCGGGAGGGCCGATGAGCAGTTCTTC. Translating it yields CASSLPSGRADEQFF.

The V call is TRBV7-9, the J call TRBJ1-2, with a possible D match to TRBD1 (6 bases). The V gene lost 5 bases and the J gene lost 4 bases, with 14 bases spanning the gap. Germline loops: CDR1 SEHNR, CDR2 FQNEAQ (reference sequence). The CDR3 consists of 14 residues. CDR3 residues: CASSPRTVSYGYTF. The CDR3 nucleotides read TGTGCCAGCAGCCCTCGGACAGTTTCCTATGGCTACACCTTC. The full variable domain, in which reference TRBV7-9 and TRBJ1-2 provide the parts outside the CDR3, is DTGVSQNPRHKITKRGQNVTFRCDPISEHNRLYWYRQTLGQGPEFLTYFQNEAQLEKSRLLSDRFSAERPKGSFSTLEIQRTEQGDSAMYLCASSPRTVSYGYTFGSGTRLTVV.